This TCR beta chain was recorded in a study of PD-1 blockade in classical Hodgkin lymphoma. Study summary: Patients were given intravenous nivolumab, 3 mg/kg, every 2 weeks.

The germline V gene encodes CDR1 KGHSH and CDR2 LQKENI. The CDR3 length is 16 residues. Trimming left V 4 bases short and J 4 bases short, with 16 bases between. Assay: immunoSEQ multiplex PCR; the TCRdb copy retains only in-frame clones and omits some. The profile shows roughly 42,000 clones, around 75% of them singletons. Every one of the patients relapsed after autologous stem cell transplantation (brentuximab vedotin exposure was variable). Study-wide results and limits: Newly diagnosed patients had diversity similar to the baseline diversity of complete responders. The authors have not defined what causes the repertoire differences, possibly disease activity or prior therapy. Before treatment, TCR diversity in newly diagnosed patients was reportedly lower than in healthy donors.

As to this clone: Antigen: not known.

The genes are TRBV18 and TRBJ1-4; D is ambiguous. The source material was peripheral blood mononuclear cells (PBMCs), sampled at baseline. The clonotype was recovered from a human donor with classical Hodgkin lymphoma. The CDR3 nucleotides read TGTGCCAGCTCACTATCTCGCTCCGCAGTTAATGAAAAACTGTTTTTT. This translates into CASSLSRSAVNEKLFF.